The 26 T cell receptor beta chains below all came from one sample that was sequenced in a study of blood T cells in healthy people across ages. For the second PCR, which ran for roughly 6 to 12 cycles, a sample-barcoded 5' primer and a J-beta primer mix were used. TCRdb analysed the 5' RACE reads with MiXCR anew, one entry per CDR3 protein. The data hold hundreds of thousands of distinct CDR3 sequences, with approximately 52% observed a single time. The sequenced sample consisted of blood. Source of these receptors: a woman aged 80 or over in good health.

This clonotype was seen only a few times. The rearrangement uses TRBV2 and TRBJ2-1; D gene uncertain. The germline CDR1 and CDR2 sequences are SNHLY and FYNNEI. V lost 2 bases to trimming and J lost 12 bases, with 14 bases between them. CDR3 length: 13 residues. The CDR3 coding sequence is TGTGCCAGCAGTGAATCGGCTCCGGCAGGGCAGTTCTTC. The encoded protein is CASSESAPAGQFF.

J is TRBJ2-7 and V is TRBV3-1; D gene ambiguous. Germline lookup yields CDR1 LGHDT and CDR2 YNNKEL (reference sequence). V was cut by 9 bases and J by 10 bases, with 22 bases left in between. The CDR3 spans 13 residues. The CDR3 DNA follows: TGTGCCAGTAGCAAGAGAGGCTTTCGGTCCCAGTACTTC. Amino acid sequence: CASSKRGFRSQYF.

This clonotype has just one count. The V and J genes are TRBV5-8 and TRBJ2-3; TRBD1 matches 9 bases. V shed 3 bases, J shed 8 bases, and the junction held 10 bases outside the gene matches. The CDR3 totals 15 residues. Germline V gives CDR1 SGHTS, CDR2 YDEGEE. The CDR3 reads CASSYTGGASPTQYF. The CDR3, as DNA: TGTGCCAGCAGCTACACAGGGGGCGCGTCCCCTACGCAGTATTTT.

This sequence joins TRBV7-2 and TRBJ2-7; TRBD2 matches 14 bases. In germline, CDR1 is SGHTA, CDR2 FQGNSA. Trimming at V came to 5 bases and at J to 7 bases, leaving 7 bases not matched to a gene. The CDR3 has 15 amino acids. In DNA form, the CDR3 reads TGTGCCAGCAGCAAGGGACTAGCGGGGGACAATGAGCAGTACTTC. Its protein is CASSKGLAGDNEQYF.

The rearrangement uses TRBV6-5 and TRBJ1-2, with 9 positions matching TRBD1. J was trimmed by 2 bases and V by 0 bases; bases with no gene match: 13. The CDR3 length is 19 residues. Germline CDR1 is MNHEY and CDR2 is SVGAGI. This CDR3 reads CASSYSLQGAFDSNYGYTF. In nucleotides, the CDR3 is TGTGCCAGCAGTTACTCCCTACAGGGGGCCTTTGATTCAAACTATGGCTACACCTTC.

The rearrangement uses TRBV9 and TRBJ2-2; a possible D gene is TRBD2 (7 bases). Germline assignment: CDR1 SGDLS and CDR2 YYNGEE. Trimming removed 4 bases at V and 4 bases at J, with 20 bases between. CDR3 size: 17 residues. CDR3 region: CASSLRGGLESTGELFF. The CDR3 DNA is TGTGCCAGCAGCCTAAGGGGGGGGCTAGAATCCACCGGGGAGCTGTTTTTT.

This clonotype was recorded only once. This could be a read error, since a much larger clone is one nucleotide away. This sequence joins TRBV2 and TRBJ2-1; weak D call: TRBD1 (6 bases). V was shortened by 11 bases and J by 2 bases, with 22 bases between the two germline ends. CDR3 length: 16 amino acids. The germline V gene has CDR1 SNHLY and CDR2 FYNNEI. The CDR3 DNA follows: TGTGCCGGCCTAATCGGACAGCGGTTGACCTACAATGAGCAGTTCTTC. Translating it yields CAGLIGQRLTYNEQFF.

The chain has TRBV25-1 and TRBJ1-6; no reliable D call. Between the trimmed V and J ends, which lost 3 bases and 4 bases, there was a span of 10 bases. The CDR3 is 15 amino acids. The germline CDR1 and CDR2 sequences are MGHDK and SYGVNS. CDR3 protein: CASSDPLGYNSPLHF. CDR3 in DNA: TGTGCCAGCAGTGACCCCCTGGGGTATAATTCACCCCTCCACTTT.

This rearrangement joins TRBV5-1 to TRBJ2-6; TRBD1 is a possible D gene (6 bases). This CDR3 spans 18 amino acids. Trimming shortened V by 0 bases and J by 3 bases, and 16 bases separated the two germline ends. Germline V CDR1 and CDR2: SGHRS, YFSETQ. CDR3 sequence: CASSLAPSGVLGANVLTF. CDR3 bases: TGCGCCAGCAGCTTGGCCCCGTCAGGGGTTCTTGGGGCCAACGTCCTGACTTTC.

A word on this clonotype: It may be a read error: a sequence one base away is much more abundant. The V gene is TRBV27, the J gene TRBJ1-5, with D possibly TRBD1 on 5 matching bases. The germline V and J ends were trimmed by 5 bases and 4 bases, with 21 bases remaining between them. Germline lookup yields CDR1 MNHEY and CDR2 SMNVEV (reference sequence). The CDR3 runs 17 residues. The CDR3 DNA sequence: TGTGCCAGCAGTCTGAATGGGGTGGGGGACCTAAATCAGCCCCAGCATTTT. Protein product: CASSLNGVGDLNQPQHF.

This clonotype was detected ten times or more. This chain links TRBV6-2 or TRBV6-3 with TRBJ2-3; D unclear. Germline values: CDR1 MNHEY, CDR2 SVGEGT. This CDR3 has 14 amino acids. V was trimmed by 0 bases and J by 5 bases, leaving 9 bases between them. CDR3 amino acids: CASSYSGLGDTQYF. CDR3 DNA sequence: TGTGCCAGCAGTTACTCTGGGCTCGGAGATACGCAGTATTTT.

Only a few counts were recorded for this clonotype. The chain combines TRBV27 with TRBJ2-1, with 10 positions matching TRBD2. CDR1 MNHEY and CDR2 SMNVEV come from the germline V gene (reference sequence). The CDR3 is 16 amino acids. With V trimmed by 3 bases and J by 7 bases, 9 bases remained unmatched. The CDR3 region is CASSFGPRAGGNEQFF. As DNA, the CDR3 is TGTGCCAGCAGTTTTGGGCCACGAGCGGGAGGGAATGAGCAGTTCTTC.

This clonotype was picked up many times. This chain joins TRBV7-2 and TRBJ2-1; D may match TRBD1 or TRBD2 (5 bases each). The CDR3 is made up of 11 amino acids. The V and J ends lost 5 bases and 11 bases respectively, with 10 bases between them. Per germline, CDR1 SGHTA and CDR2 FQGNSA. Here the CDR3 DNA reads TGTGCCAGCAGCCCCCGGGGCCAGCAGTTCTTC. This sequence encodes CASSPRGQQFF.

The chain joins TRBV29-1 to TRBJ2-2, with TRBD2 matching 12 bases. The CDR3 runs to 15 residues. Trimming at V came to 3 bases and at J to 3 bases, leaving 2 bases not matched to a gene. Germline CDR1 and CDR2: SQVTM and ANQGSEA. The chain's CDR3 is CSVDGTSGYTGELFF. As DNA, the CDR3 is TGCAGCGTTGACGGGACTAGCGGGTACACCGGGGAGCTGTTTTTT.

The chain couples TRBV2 to TRBJ2-7, with D perhaps TRBD2 (6 bases). Germline V gene sequence: CDR1 SNHLY, CDR2 FYNNEI. Trimming shortened V by 10 bases and J by 6 bases, and 22 bases separated the two germline ends. The CDR3 extends over 14 amino acids. The CDR3 coding sequence is TGTGCCACCTCGAAGGAGGGCGGAGCGGGCGAGCAGTACTTC. Residues: CATSKEGGAGEQYF.

The V call is TRBV3-1, the J call TRBJ1-1; weak D call: TRBD1 (6 bases). Deletions cut 3 bases from V and 2 bases from J, with 13 bases between. There are 15 residues in the CDR3. Germline CDR1 reads LGHDT; CDR2 reads YNNKEL (reference sequence). CDR3 DNA sequence: TGTGCCAGCAGCCAGGCCCGGACAGTAAACACTGAAGCTTTCTTT. This gives the protein CASSQARTVNTEAFF.

V gene TRBV7-9 combines with J gene TRBJ2-5; weak D call: TRBD2 (5 bases). The germline V gene encodes CDR1 SEHNR and CDR2 FQNEAQ (reference sequence). The CDR3 sequence is 14 residues long. The V gene lost 5 bases and the J gene lost 3 bases, with 13 bases spanning the gap. The CDR3 bases are TGTGCCAGCAGCCTCGGCGGACTGGAAGAGACCCAGTACTTC. This codes for CASSLGGLEETQYF. The whole variable domain, filled in from reference TRBV7-9 and TRBJ2-5, reads DTGVSQNPRHKITKRGQNVTFRCDPISEHNRLYWYRQTLGQGPEFLTYFQNEAQLEKSRLLSDRFSAERPKGSFSTLEIQRTEQGDSAMYLCASSLGGLEETQYFGPGTRLLVL.

As regards this clonotype: This may be a read error, as it is one base from a much larger clone. The chain links TRBV5-1 to TRBJ2-5; D gene uncertain. Germline V gives CDR1 SGHRS, CDR2 YFSETQ. The CDR3 runs to 17 residues. V lost 0 bases and J lost 11, with 26 bases in between. CDR3 sequence reads: CASSLGTSVPLHNEQYF. DNA for the CDR3: TGCGCCAGCAGCTTGGGTACTTCCGTACCCCTTCACAATGAGCAGTACTTC.

Ten or more counts support this clonotype. This rearrangement joins TRBV20-1 to TRBJ2-3; 7 bases are a match to TRBD1. The germline V gene has CDR1 DFQATT and CDR2 SNEGSKA (reference sequence). Trimming at V came to 3 bases and at J to 4 bases, leaving 4 bases not matched to a gene. The CDR3 has 13 residues. Here the CDR3 reads CSARTGRSDTQYF. The CDR3 nucleotides are TGCAGTGCTAGGACAGGGCGGTCAGATACGCAGTATTTT.

The chain recombines TRBV6-1 with TRBJ2-2; D unclear. Trimming pared 4 bases from V and 2 bases from J, leaving 11 bases between. Germline V lookup: CDR1 MNHNS, CDR2 SASEGT. The CDR3 consists of 15 residues. CDR3 coding DNA: TGTGCCAGCAGTGTTTTTAGGCTTAACACCGGGGAGCTGTTTTTT. It specifies CASSVFRLNTGELFF.

The chain links TRBV7-9 to TRBJ1-6, with TRBD1 identical over 11 bases. V lost 3 bases, J lost 9 bases, and 7 bases stayed unmatched. Germline V CDR1 and CDR2: SEHNR, FQNEAQ (reference sequence). This CDR3 has 16 amino acids. CDR3 nucleotides: TGTGCCAGCAGCTTCCGGACAGGGGGCGACTCTTCACCCCTCCACTTT. As protein: CASSFRTGGDSSPLHF.

This CDR3 is CASMGLGTDTQYF. The CDR3 DNA is TGTGCCAGCATGGGGCTGGGCACAGATACGCAGTATTTT. The gene calls are TRBV6-6 and TRBJ2-3; perhaps TRBD1 as D (5 bases). The germline V gene has CDR1 MNHNY and CDR2 SVGAGI (reference sequence). Trimming shortened V by 7 bases and J by 1 base, and 9 bases separated the two germline ends. The CDR3 consists of 13 residues.

The rearrangement joins TRBV5-1 to TRBJ2-3; D ambiguous. This CDR3 contains 14 residues. V was shortened by 4 bases and J by 2 bases, with 11 bases between the two germline ends. CDR1 and CDR2 from the germline V gene are SGHRS and YFSETQ. The CDR3 sequence: CASSTAKLTDTQYF. CDR3 bases: TGCGCCAGCAGCACAGCCAAACTCACAGATACGCAGTATTTT.

Regarding this clonotype: Germline and junction disagree at one end, which may indicate a read error. The rearrangement links TRBV12-5 to TRBJ2-1; 12 bases are a match to TRBD1. Germline values: CDR1 LGHNT, CDR2 FRNRAP. This CDR3 region has 15 residues. The CDR3: CASGLGDRGQGEQFF. The CDR3 bases are TGCGCTAGTGGTTTGGGGGACAGGGGGCAAGGTGAGCAGTTCTTC. The complete variable domain, with remaining parts taken from reference TRBV12-5 and TRBJ2-1, reads DARVTQTPRHKVTEMGQEVTMRCQPILGHNTVFWYRQTMMQGLELLAYFRNRAPLDDSGMPKDRFSAEMPDATLATLKIQPSEPRDSAVYFCASGLGDRGQGEQFFGPGTRLTVL.

V gene TRBV24-1 combines with J gene TRBJ1-2; 9 positions match TRBD1. The V and J ends lost 4 bases and 7 bases, in that order; junction bases with no gene match: 3. The CDR3 runs to 13 residues. Looked up from germline, CDR1 is KGHDR and CDR2 is SFDVKD. The CDR3 DNA reads as TGTGCCACCAGTGACGGACAGGGGTCTGGCTACACCTTC. This gives the protein CATSDGQGSGYTF.

On this clonotype itself: A single base separates this from a much larger clone, so it may be a read error. V is TRBV7-9 and J is TRBJ2-4; D ambiguous. The J call may not be correct, given that the DNA end is closer to TRBJ2-7. The CDR3 is 15 amino acids. Germline V gene sequence: CDR1 SEHNR, CDR2 FQNEAQ (reference sequence). CDR3 in amino acids: CASSQLVGSSDEQYF. In DNA, the CDR3 is TGTGCCAGCAGCCAACTGGTCGGCAGTTCCGACGAGCAGTACTTC.